These T cell receptor beta chains were read from a single sample in a study of blood T cells in healthy people across ages. TCRdb itself ran the 5' RACE reads through MiXCR, one entry per CDR3 protein. This sample has around 800,000 distinct CDR3 sequences, with roughly 44% found just once. Sample: blood. The source of these receptors is a man between 60 and 75 years old in good health. Each CDR3 is given with its conserved first and last residue. The D gene is left open where the match is weak. Size tells how often a clone was seen (once, few, many) or the class of an expanded clone, and some rows leave it out.

CDR3 protein: CASGAKNIQYF
CDR3 DNA: TGTGCCAGCGGGGCCAAAAACATTCAGTACTTC
clone size: few
J gene: TRBJ2-4
D gene: NA
V gene: TRBV6-2/TRBV6-3

CDR3 protein: CASSSTLTGITGELFF
CDR3 DNA: TGTGCCAGCAGTTCCACTCTAACAGGGATCACCGGGGAGCTGTTTTTT
clone size: many
J gene: TRBJ2-2
D gene: NA
V gene: TRBV6-2/TRBV6-3

CDR3 protein: CASSLGQVHNEQFF
CDR3 DNA: TGTGCCAGCAGTCTTGGCCAGGTTCACAATGAGCAGTTCTTC
clone size: NA
J gene: TRBJ2-1
D gene: NA
V gene: TRBV12-3/TRBV12-4

CDR3 protein: CASSSTGTGVTDTQYF
CDR3 DNA: TGTGCCAGCAGCTCCACCGGGACAGGGGTCACAGATACGCAGTATTTT
clone size: NA
J gene: TRBJ2-3
D gene: TRBD1
V gene: TRBV7-9

CDR3 protein: CASSLGSGPYEQYF
CDR3 DNA: TGTGCCAGCAGCTTAGGCTCGGGACCCTACGAGCAGTACTTC
clone size: many
J gene: TRBJ2-7
D gene: NA
V gene: TRBV7-8

CDR3 protein: CASSLQGFQETQYF
CDR3 DNA: TGTGCCAGCAGCCTACAGGGTTTCCAAGAGACCCAGTACTTC
clone size: NA
J gene: TRBJ2-5
D gene: NA
V gene: TRBV6-5

CDR3 protein: CASCYSSNQETQYF
CDR3 DNA: TGTGCCAGCTGTTATTCCAGTAACCAAGAGACCCAGTACTTC
clone size: NA
J gene: TRBJ2-5
D gene: NA
V gene: TRBV6-2/TRBV6-3

CDR3 protein: CASSPPRTAGGEQYF
CDR3 DNA: TGCGCCAGCAGCCCCCCCCGCACGGCTGGGGGCGAGCAGTACTTC
clone size: NA
J gene: TRBJ2-7
D gene: NA
V gene: TRBV4-1

CDR3 protein: CASSQEAGLAGGSNEQFF
CDR3 DNA: TGTGCCAGCAGCCAAGAAGCGGGTCTAGCGGGGGGAAGCAATGAGCAGTTCTTC
clone size: NA
J gene: TRBJ2-1
D gene: TRBD2
V gene: TRBV7-8

CDR3 protein: CSARKPGLLSEQFF
CDR3 DNA: TGCAGTGCTAGAAAACCGGGACTCCTATCTGAGCAGTTCTTC
clone size: few
J gene: TRBJ2-1
D gene: NA
V gene: TRBV20-1

CDR3 protein: CSASKGQYNEQFF
CDR3 DNA: TGCAGTGCTAGTAAGGGACAATACAATGAGCAGTTCTTC
clone size: few
J gene: TRBJ2-1
D gene: NA
V gene: TRBV20-1

CDR3 protein: CASSAAGTGGYEQYF
CDR3 DNA: TGTGCCAGCAGCGCCGCCGGGACAGGGGGTTACGAGCAGTACTTC
clone size: few
J gene: TRBJ2-7
D gene: TRBD1
V gene: TRBV7-2

CDR3 protein: CASSYVLADIQETQYF
CDR3 DNA: TGTGCCAGCAGTTACGTCCTAGCGGATATCCAAGAGACCCAGTACTTC
clone size: few
J gene: TRBJ2-5
D gene: TRBD2
V gene: TRBV6-2/TRBV6-3

CDR3 protein: CASSRSGFGSPLHF
CDR3 DNA: TGTGCCAGCAGCCGTTCGGGGTTTGGGTCACCCCTCCACTTT
clone size: NA
J gene: TRBJ1-6
D gene: NA
V gene: TRBV3-1

CDR3 protein: CASSQGSTEQFF
CDR3 DNA: TGTGCCAGCAGCCAAGGGTCGACTGAGCAGTTCTTC
clone size: NA
J gene: TRBJ2-1
D gene: NA
V gene: TRBV14

CDR3 protein: CASSQVPGGHNEQFF
CDR3 DNA: TGTGCCAGCAGCCAAGTACCAGGGGGGCACAATGAGCAGTTCTTC
clone size: few
J gene: TRBJ2-1
D gene: NA
V gene: TRBV14

CDR3 protein: CASSLGGPTDTQYF
CDR3 DNA: TGCGCCAGCAGCTTGGGGGGGCCCACAGATACGCAGTATTTT
clone size: NA
J gene: TRBJ2-3
D gene: NA
V gene: TRBV5-1

CDR3 protein: CASSQGFGFGRNYGYTF
CDR3 DNA: TGTGCCAGCAGCCAAGGATTCGGGTTTGGAAGGAACTATGGCTACACCTTC
clone size: NA
J gene: TRBJ1-2
D gene: NA
V gene: TRBV14

CDR3 protein: CASVRGRGEQYF
CDR3 DNA: TGTGCCAGCGTACGGGGGAGGGGGGAGCAGTACTTC
clone size: NA
J gene: TRBJ2-4
D gene: NA
V gene: TRBV12-3/TRBV12-4

CDR3 protein: CSANRPATSGGPYEQYF
CDR3 DNA: TGCAGTGCAAACCGCCCCGCAACTAGCGGGGGTCCCTACGAGCAGTACTTC
clone size: few
J gene: TRBJ2-7
D gene: TRBD2
V gene: TRBV20-1

CDR3 protein: CSVKGYTF
CDR3 DNA: TGCAGCGTGAAGGGCTACACCTTC
clone size: few
J gene: TRBJ1-2
D gene: NA
V gene: TRBV29-1

CDR3 protein: CASSVGYSSNEKLFF
CDR3 DNA: TGTGCCAGCAGCGTAGGTTACAGCTCTAATGAAAAACTGTTTTTT
clone size: NA
J gene: TRBJ1-4
D gene: NA
V gene: TRBV9

CDR3 protein: CASSNPTSGKYNEQFF
CDR3 DNA: TGTGCCAGCAGTAACCCGACTAGCGGAAAATACAATGAGCAGTTCTTC
clone size: once
J gene: TRBJ2-1
D gene: TRBD2
V gene: TRBV6-2/TRBV6-3

CDR3 protein: CASSPYGATNEKLFF
CDR3 DNA: TGTGCCAGCTCACCATACGGGGCAACTAATGAAAAACTGTTTTTT
clone size: few
J gene: TRBJ1-4
D gene: NA
V gene: TRBV18

CDR3 protein: CAWSEGPEAFF
CDR3 DNA: TGTGCCTGGAGTGAAGGACCTGAAGCTTTCTTT
clone size: NA
J gene: TRBJ1-1
D gene: NA
V gene: TRBV30

CDR3 protein: CASRSLYLQETQYF
CDR3 DNA: TGTGCCAGCAGATCCCTCTACCTCCAAGAGACCCAGTACTTC
clone size: once
J gene: TRBJ2-5
D gene: NA
V gene: TRBV6-2/TRBV6-3

CDR3 protein: CASSLGLEVAEQYF
CDR3 DNA: TGCGCCAGCAGCCTGGGACTAGAGGTCGCCGAGCAGTACTTC
clone size: NA
J gene: TRBJ2-7
D gene: TRBD2
V gene: TRBV4-3

CDR3 protein: CASSTGNRGSAQHF
CDR3 DNA: TGCGCCAGCAGTACAGGGAACCGGGGCTCGGCCCAGCATTTT
clone size: few
J gene: TRBJ1-5
D gene: NA
V gene: TRBV5-1

CDR3 protein: CAIADRGPGYEQYF
CDR3 DNA: TGTGCCATCGCGGACAGGGGGCCCGGATACGAGCAGTACTTC
clone size: few
J gene: TRBJ2-7
D gene: TRBD1
V gene: TRBV10-3

CDR3 protein: CSAAGLAGASTDTQYF
CDR3 DNA: TGCAGCGCCGCGGGACTAGCGGGGGCCAGCACAGATACGCAGTATTTT
clone size: NA
J gene: TRBJ2-3
D gene: TRBD2
V gene: TRBV29-1

CDR3 protein: CSANGQGARFSYNSPLHF
CDR3 DNA: TGCAGTGCTAATGGACAGGGGGCGAGGTTTTCCTATAATTCACCCCTCCACTTT
clone size: few
J gene: TRBJ1-6
D gene: TRBD1
V gene: TRBV20-1